This TCR beta chain emerged from a study of blood T cell repertoires in COVID-19. As for the study in general: COVID-19 samples, acute and convalescent, were from the United States, Italy and Spain. From T cells, B-cell-depleted T cells, or PBMCs came the material, which was cDNA or gDNA.

Original processing methods: Reference gene primer amplification gave nucleated cell count estimates. Clones were read by immunoSEQ multiplex PCR, and TCRdb kept only the in-frame ones, dropping some. V, J and clone size derive from that table, while D and trimming were established from the DNA sequence. Here the sample spans a few hundred thousand clones, approximately 89% being singletons. V lost 3 bases, J lost 5 bases, and 9 bases lay in between. Germline values: CDR1 SNHLY, CDR2 FYNNEI. The CDR3 contains 13 residues. The sequence came from a man aged 35 to 55 who had recovered from COVID-19. The specimen was peripheral blood. The chain couples TRBV2 to TRBJ2-3; D not certain. In DNA, the CDR3 is TGTGCCAGCAGTGAGGCTCCTCAAGATACGCAGTATTTT. Its protein product is CASSEAPQDTQYF.